This T cell receptor beta chain was sequenced during a study of blood T cell repertoires in COVID-19. Study summary: From T cells, B-cell-depleted T cells, or PBMCs came the material, which was cDNA or gDNA.

Germline CDR1 reads SGHRS; CDR2 reads YFSETQ. V lost 0 bases and J 3 bases, leaving 7 bases between the germline ends. This CDR3 is built from 13 residues. Authors' methods: The authors estimated nucleated cell counts from reference gene primer amplification. The protocol was immunoSEQ multiplex PCR, while the TCRdb copy is restricted to in-frame clones and leaves out a portion. For V, J and clone size, that table is used; D and trimming come from the DNA. There are around 400,000 clones in the sample; more than 70% occur only once, and 0.95% to 1.5% lies in the top ten. The TCR originated in a man between 35 and 55 years old with acute or convalescent COVID-19. This chain connects TRBV5-1 to TRBJ2-7; no clear D gene. Sequenced material: peripheral blood. CDR3 in DNA: TGCGCCAGCAGCTTGGGTCAGCGCTACGAGCAGTACTTC. This codes for CASSLGQRYEQYF.